This entry describes one TCR beta chain. The repertoire was sequenced with immunoSEQ multiplex PCR; TCRdb's copy has only in-frame clones and lacks some. Of fewer than 60,000 clones listed, roughly nine tenths were seen once; the top ten hold roughly a tenth. Trimming cost V 6 bases and J 7 bases; bases outside gene matches: 14. This CDR3 comprises 15 residues. Germline CDR1 reads MGHRA; CDR2 reads YSYEKL. This sample was taken from a study of T cell changes during pregnancy in multiple sclerosis. The starting material was CD8+ T cells from peripheral blood mononuclear cells, obtained after pregnancy. The chain combines TRBV4-1 with TRBJ1-1; TRBD1 matches at 7 bases. The source is a female donor with multiple sclerosis, enrolled in a pregnancy study. DNA for the CDR3: TGCGCCAGCAGACAACTAGAGACAGGGATGTATGAAGCTTTCTTT. The encoded protein is CASRQLETGMYEAFF.